The 26 T cell receptor beta chains below all came from one sample that was sequenced in a study of control samples from healthy donors and cancer patients. Repertoires were generated with immunoSEQ multiplex PCR, while TCRdb's copy carries only in-frame clones and drops some. This sample contains about 190,000 clones. The sequencing input was blood. These receptors all come from a woman aged 25 to 39 in good health.

This chain links TRBV28 with TRBJ1-2; the match to TRBD1 covers 7 bases. Germline V lookup: CDR1 MDHEN, CDR2 SYDVKM. CDR3 length: 16 amino acids. V gave up 6 bases and J gave up 3 bases; unmatched junction bases: 13. Written as DNA, the CDR3 is TGTGCCAGCAGCCGAGGGTCGAGACAGGGTTACTATGGCTACACCTTC. Its translation: CASSRGSRQGYYGYTF.

The J gene is TRBJ1-2, the V gene TRBV6-1; D call uncertain. V lost 4 bases and J 5 bases, leaving 8 bases between the germline ends. CDR3 length: 12 residues. Germline V gene data show CDR1 as MNHNS and CDR2 as SASEGT. CDR3 region: CASSAGAYGYTF. In DNA form, the CDR3 reads TGTGCCAGCAGTGCGGGTGCTTATGGCTACACCTTC.

The genes are TRBV7-9 and TRBJ2-7; D might be TRBD1 (6 bases). The V and J ends lost 1 base and 5 bases respectively, with 15 bases between them. This CDR3 is 15 amino acids long. Germline V gene data show CDR1 as SEHNR and CDR2 as FQNEAQ (reference sequence). CDR3 sequence reads: CASSLGWGRMDEQYF. DNA for the CDR3: TGTGCCAGCAGCTTAGGTTGGGGGCGTATGGACGAGCAGTACTTC. The full variable domain, rest sourced from reference TRBV7-9 and TRBJ2-7, is DTGVSQNPRHKITKRGQNVTFRCDPISEHNRLYWYRQTLGQGPEFLTYFQNEAQLEKSRLLSDRFSAERPKGSFSTLEIQRTEQGDSAMYLCASSLGWGRMDEQYFGPGTRLTVT.

The chain's CDR3 is CASRHRGRGTDTQYF. The CDR3 nucleotides read TGTGCCAGCAGACACAGGGGCCGGGGCACAGATACGCAGTATTTT. The V and J genes are TRBV3-1 (or the pseudogene TRBV3-2) and TRBJ2-3, with TRBD1 matching 7 bases. V shed 6 bases and J 1 base; nucleotides not matched to a gene: 7. The germline CDR1 and CDR2 sequences are LGHDT and YNNKEL (reference sequence). The CDR3 extends over 15 amino acids.

V is TRBV15 and J is TRBJ2-5, with D possibly matching TRBD2 (5 bases). CDR1 and CDR2 (germline): LNHNV, YYDKDF (reference sequence). V was pared by 2 bases and J by 1 base, with 14 bases between. This CDR3 is built from 16 residues. The CDR3 coding sequence is TGTGCCACCAGCAGACCGGGGTGGCAGCGCCAAGAGACCCAGTACTTC. It is translated as CATSRPGWQRQETQYF.

V gene TRBV5-8 combines with J gene TRBJ1-2, with D unclear. The CDR3 covers 13 residues. CDR1 is SGHTS and CDR2 is YDEGEE in the germline V gene. Trimming took off 4 bases at V and 8 bases at J, with 15 bases between the two ends. CDR3 protein: CASSGDPAGGYTF. DNA of the CDR3: TGTGCCAGCAGCGGGGATCCCGCTGGCGGCTACACCTTC.

CDR3 bases: TGTGCCAGCAGGAAGAGGAGCTCCTATAATTCACCCCTCCACTTT. It codes for CASRKRSSYNSPLHF. The gene calls are TRBV28 and TRBJ1-6, with D unresolved. CDR3 length equals 15 residues. From germline, CDR1 is MDHEN and CDR2 SYDVKM. Trimming left V 6 bases short and J 0 bases short, with 9 bases between.

The V gene is TRBV27, the J gene TRBJ2-3; 9 bases are shared with TRBD2. This CDR3 has 19 residues. The germline V gene has CDR1 MNHEY and CDR2 SMNVEV (reference sequence). V was pared by 2 bases and J by 1 base, with 13 bases of the junction left unmatched. For the CDR3, the DNA is TGTGCCAGCAGTTTAACGACGCGGGGGGGCCATTTTGGCACAGATACGCAGTATTTT. Protein sequence: CASSLTTRGGHFGTDTQYF.

V gene TRBV29-1 combines with J gene TRBJ2-1, with no clear D. The germline V gene encodes CDR1 SQVTM and CDR2 ANQGSEA. The V and J ends lost 6 bases and 3 bases respectively, with 9 bases between them. There are 12 residues in the CDR3. Here the CDR3 DNA reads TGCAGCGTGGTTTACGTCTACAATGAGCAGTTCTTC. It yields the protein CSVVYVYNEQFF.

This chain connects TRBV25-1 to TRBJ1-2; 7 bases line up with TRBD1. The germline V gene has CDR1 MGHDK and CDR2 SYGVNS. There are 15 residues in the CDR3. Trimming took 4 bases from V and 6 from J; bases not matched to a gene: 11. The CDR3 DNA follows: TGTGCCAGCAGTGGTACAGGGGCGGTATGGGATGGCTACACCTTC. It encodes CASSGTGAVWDGYTF.

The J gene is TRBJ2-7, the V gene TRBV30; D may correspond to TRBD1 or TRBD2 (6 bases each). The CDR3 runs 16 residues. The ends were cut back, 0 bases at V and 5 bases at J, with 20 bases in the middle. Germline assignment: CDR1 GTSNPN and CDR2 SVGIG (reference sequence). CDR3 region: CAWSVRGTTAPHEQYF. The CDR3 DNA reads TGTGCCTGGAGTGTACGCGGGACAACAGCCCCTCACGAGCAGTACTTC.

This chain connects TRBV4-1 to TRBJ1-6, with D unresolved. Per germline, CDR1 MGHRA and CDR2 YSYEKL. Deletions cut 0 bases from V and 12 bases from J, with 18 bases between. The CDR3 is made up of 16 amino acids. The CDR3 nucleotides read TGCGCCAGCAGCCAAGAGGCCCTAGACCCATATCTACCCCTCCACTTT. Its protein is CASSQEALDPYLPLHF.

The chain joins TRBV5-1 to TRBJ1-1; 10 nucleotides line up with TRBD1. This CDR3 has 16 residues. J was trimmed by 1 base and V by 3 bases; bases with no gene match: 6. The germline gives CDR1 SGHRS, CDR2 YFSETQ. CDR3 in DNA: TGCGCCAGCAGCTGGAGACAGGGGGCGGCGAACACTGAAGCTTTCTTT. Residues: CASSWRQGAANTEAFF.

The chain links TRBV15 to TRBJ2-7; perhaps D is TRBD1 or TRBD2 (5 bases each). Germline assignment: CDR1 LNHNV and CDR2 YYDKDF (reference sequence). The CDR3 has 14 amino acids. Trimming left V 5 bases short and J 2 bases short, with 13 bases between. The CDR3 spells CATSGWGRPYEQYF. CDR3 DNA sequence: TGTGCCACCAGCGGGTGGGGGAGACCCTACGAGCAGTACTTC.

The chain combines TRBV28 with TRBJ1-6; unclear D gene. There are 13 residues in the CDR3. Germline V gene data show CDR1 as MDHEN and CDR2 as SYDVKM. V was shortened by 9 bases and J by 0 bases, with 6 bases between the two germline ends. The CDR3: CASGSSYNSPLHF. CDR3 nucleotides: TGTGCCAGTGGGAGCTCCTATAATTCACCCCTCCACTTT. Filled out from reference TRBV28 and TRBJ1-6, the complete variable domain reads DVKVTQSSRYLVKRTGEKVFLECVQDMDHENMFWYRQDPGLGLRLIYFSYDVKMKEKGDIPEGYSVSREKKERFSLILESASTNQTSMYLCASGSSYNSPLHFGNGTRLTVT.

V and J are TRBV7-9 and TRBJ1-3; unclear D gene. Germline V gives CDR1 SEHNR, CDR2 FQNEAQ (reference sequence). This CDR3 has 14 amino acids. V was pared by 5 bases and J by 0 bases, with 8 bases between. For the CDR3, the DNA is TGTGCCAGCAGCCCCGACATCTCTGGAAACACCATATATTTT. Encoded protein: CASSPDISGNTIYF.

The V gene is TRBV4-1, the J gene TRBJ2-2, with 7 bases lining up with TRBD2. CDR1 is MGHRA, CDR2 YSYEKL, per germline. J gave up 1 base and V 2 bases, and 4 bases lay outside the gene matches. This CDR3 is built from 16 residues. The CDR3 coding sequence is TGCGCCAGCAGCCAATACCCGGGGGGGAACACCGGGGAGCTGTTTTTT. It codes for CASSQYPGGNTGELFF.

The J gene is TRBJ1-2, the V gene TRBV24-1, with 7 bases lining up with TRBD1. The CDR3 sequence is 17 residues long. The ends lost 0 bases at V and 5 bases at J; junction bases unmatched: 11. Germline loops: CDR1 KGHDR, CDR2 SFDVKD. This CDR3 is CATSDLDREKGYYGYTF. The CDR3 region has the DNA TGTGCCACCAGTGATTTGGACAGGGAGAAGGGCTATTATGGCTACACCTTC.

This rearrangement joins TRBV6-5 to TRBJ1-1; D unclear. CDR1 MNHEY and CDR2 SVGAGI come from the germline V gene. V lost 5 bases and J 8 bases, leaving 15 bases between the germline ends. The CDR3 sequence is 13 residues long. This CDR3 reads CASSRDTVGEAFF. CDR3 coding DNA: TGTGCCAGCAGTCGTGACACGGTAGGGGAAGCTTTCTTT.

The chain combines TRBV7-9 with TRBJ1-1; possible D gene TRBD1, 6 bases. CDR3 length equals 14 residues. V was cut by 3 bases and J by 4 bases, with 12 bases left in between. CDR1 and CDR2 from the germline V gene are SEHNR and FQNEAQ (reference sequence). CDR3 protein: CASSFKGGGTEAFF. CDR3 nucleotides: TGTGCCAGCAGCTTTAAAGGGGGAGGCACTGAAGCTTTCTTT.

This chain uses TRBV25-1 with TRBJ1-6; D is unresolved. The CDR3 has 13 residues. The ends were cut back, 6 bases at V and 5 bases at J, with 8 bases in the middle. Germline loops: CDR1 MGHDK, CDR2 SYGVNS. The CDR3 loop is CASSSVNNSPLHF. The DNA of the CDR3 is TGTGCCAGCAGCAGCGTTAATAATTCACCCCTCCACTTT.

This rearrangement joins TRBV12-3 or TRBV12-4 to TRBJ1-2; TRBD1 aligns across 9 bases. This CDR3 comprises 13 residues. Losses at the gene ends were 6 bases for V and 6 bases for J; bases not matched to a gene: 5. The CDR3 DNA sequence: TGTGCCAGCAGGCCAACAGGGGGCGATGGCTACACCTTC. The encoded protein is CASRPTGGDGYTF.

The chain uses TRBV5-1 and TRBJ1-1; no clear D gene. Germline V gives CDR1 SGHRS, CDR2 YFSETQ. Trimming left V 2 bases short and J 4 bases short, with 12 bases between. This CDR3 contains 14 residues. The CDR3 region is CASSFGPGGTEAFF. The DNA for the CDR3 is TGCGCCAGCAGCTTTGGGCCGGGAGGCACTGAAGCTTTCTTT.

The chain has TRBV23-1 and TRBJ1-2; D is uncertain. TRBV23-1 is labeled an ORF, and its function is uncertain. The length of the CDR3 is 15 residues. Trimming removed 10 bases at V and 3 bases at J, with 21 bases between. CDR3 in amino acids: CATTGSEVVDYGYTF. CDR3 sequence (DNA): TGCGCCACTACCGGGTCCGAGGTGGTAGACTATGGCTACACCTTC.

The genes are TRBV28 and TRBJ1-2, with 8 bases that match TRBD1. Trimming cost V 7 bases and J 11 bases; bases outside gene matches: 9. CDR3 length equals 12 residues. Germline assignment: CDR1 MDHEN and CDR2 SYDVKM. CDR3 in DNA: TGTGCCAGCACCTACGGACAGGGAGGTTACACCTTC. It yields the protein CASTYGQGGYTF.

The chain joins TRBV5-1 to TRBJ2-5, with no clear D. V was cut by 3 bases and J by 3 bases, with 9 bases left in between. Germline V lookup: CDR1 SGHRS, CDR2 YFSETQ. This CDR3 has 13 amino acids. This chain's CDR3 is CASSSQVEETQYF. The CDR3 DNA sequence: TGCGCCAGCAGCTCCCAGGTCGAAGAGACCCAGTACTTC.